This note documents a single T cell receptor beta chain sequence. Sequenced by immunoSEQ multiplex PCR; TCRdb stores in-frame clones only, minus some. Of approximately 1.1 million clones listed, around 78% are singletons. The record originates from a study of shared clonotypes between healthy human individuals. The donors, healthy adults who were HIV-negative, had experienced no recent acute infections or vaccinations. The CDR3 covers 15 residues. The ends were cut back, 2 bases at V and 0 bases at J, with 5 bases in the middle. Germline V gene sequence: CDR1 MNHEY, CDR2 SVGAGI. This chain joins TRBV6-5 and TRBJ2-6, with a weak D call TRBD2 (5 bases). The sequenced sample consisted of memory CD4+ T cells from PBMCs. As to subset: CD45RA-negative fraction. This receptor was obtained from a young man in good health. Some clones in this sample may be carry-over from other donors' samples. The CDR3 spells CASSYAGSGANVLTF. The CDR3 DNA follows: TGTGCCAGCAGTTACGCGGGCTCTGGGGCCAACGTCCTGACTTTC.